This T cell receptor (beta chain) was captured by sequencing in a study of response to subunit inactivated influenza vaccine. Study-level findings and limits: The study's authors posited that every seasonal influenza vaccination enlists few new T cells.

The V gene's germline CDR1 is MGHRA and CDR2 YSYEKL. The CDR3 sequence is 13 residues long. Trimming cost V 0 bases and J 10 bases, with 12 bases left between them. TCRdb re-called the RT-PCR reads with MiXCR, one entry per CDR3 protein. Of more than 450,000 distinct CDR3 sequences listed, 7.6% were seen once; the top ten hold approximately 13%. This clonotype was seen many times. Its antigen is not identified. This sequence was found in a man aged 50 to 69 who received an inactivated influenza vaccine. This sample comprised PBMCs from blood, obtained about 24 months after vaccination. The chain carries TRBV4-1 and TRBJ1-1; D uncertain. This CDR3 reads CASSQDPRNSAFF. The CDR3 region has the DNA TGCGCCAGCAGCCAAGATCCTAGGAACTCAGCTTTCTTT.